Following are 21 T cell receptor beta chains from one sample sequenced in a study of read filtering for tumor transcriptome and immune sequencing (dated by TCRdb to the early 2020s). Sequencing relied on an Illumina HiSeq 4000. The Immunoverse kit was used to build TCR libraries from roughly 370 ng RNA, with molecular barcoded adaptors covering alpha/delta and beta/gamma chains. TCRdb itself trimmed the public reads at Q25 with fastp, ran MiXCR and retained productive beta chains. Under each unique CDR3 protein, matching rows form one entry showing the most common genes and DNA. The sample table shows tens of thousands of distinct CDR3 sequences, and about 22% are seen once. The ten largest clones take up over 10% of the sample. What was sequenced was a population of CD138-negative cells sorted from bone marrow. The intended sense of this specimen's cell subset or site label: bone marrow mononuclear cells depleted of CD138+ plasma/myeloma cells by negative magnetic selection. These receptors were taken from a donor aged 40 or older with multiple myeloma.

This clonotype has a count of ten or more. An end of the junction does not agree with germline; a read error may underlie this. This chain uses TRBV11-2 with TRBJ1-5; no definite D call. CDR1 and CDR2 (germline): SGHAT, FQNNGV. This CDR3 comprises 12 residues. CDR3 in amino acids: CASSSLSGPPHF. The DNA of the CDR3 is TGTGCCAGCAGCTCTCTCTCTGGACCCCCGCATTTT. The whole variable domain, remainder taken from reference TRBV11-2 and TRBJ1-5, is EAGVAQSPRYKIIEKRQSVAFWCNPISGHATLYWYQQILGQGPKLLIQFQNNGVVDDSQLPKDRFSAERLKGVDSTLKIQPAKLEDSAVYLCASSSLSGPPHFGDGTRLSIL.

The V and J genes are TRBV6-2 or TRBV6-3 and TRBJ1-1, with no clear D. Germline CDR1 reads MNHEY; CDR2 reads SVGEGT. V was cut by 6 bases and J by 0 bases, with 14 bases left in between. CDR3 length: 15 residues. The CDR3 spells CASRRNSNMNTEAFF. Written as DNA, the CDR3 is TGTGCCAGCAGAAGAAACAGCAACATGAACACTGAAGCTTTCTTT.

This clonotype appeared a few times. This chain joins TRBV20-1 and TRBJ2-7; D unclear. CDR3 length equals 17 residues. The V and J ends lost 5 bases and 0 bases respectively, with 23 bases between them. Germline assignment: CDR1 DFQATT and CDR2 SNEGSKA (reference sequence). CDR3 sequence: CSAANPPFPTVSYEQYF. Here the CDR3 DNA reads TGCAGTGCTGCTAACCCCCCGTTCCCCACGGTCTCCTACGAGCAGTACTTC.

Ten or more counts support this clonotype. This chain links TRBV6-5 with TRBJ1-4; the D gene is possibly TRBD1 (5 bases). The CDR3 is 15 amino acids. Trimming pared 5 bases from V and 3 bases from J, leaving 13 bases between. Germline CDR1 reads MNHEY; CDR2 reads SVGAGI. The CDR3 nucleotides are TGTGCCAGCAGTCGAACACAGGCCCCTAATGAAAAACTGTTTTTT. Its translation is CASSRTQAPNEKLFF.

This clonotype was counted at least ten times. V usage is TRBV9 and J usage is TRBJ1-1, with D tentatively TRBD1 (6 bases). Germline V gives CDR1 SGDLS, CDR2 YYNGEE. The CDR3 runs to 14 residues. The V end was cut by 0 bases, the J end by 5 bases, with 11 bases between. This CDR3 is CASSVEVQGTEAFF. The CDR3 nucleotides read TGTGCCAGCAGCGTAGAGGTACAGGGTACTGAAGCTTTCTTT.

This clonotype came up many times. The genes are TRBV5-1 and TRBJ1-4; no definite D call. Germline CDR1 and CDR2: SGHRS and YFSETQ. There are 15 residues in the CDR3. Trimming took 3 bases from V and 4 from J, leaving 13 bases between them. The CDR3 DNA follows: TGCGCCAGCAGCTCCGGACGGAGGAATAATGAAAAACTGTTTTTT. As protein: CASSSGRRNNEKLFF.

A note on this clonotype: At one end, the junction sequence differs from germline, possibly due to a read error. The chain combines TRBV14 with TRBJ2-2, with 9 bases matching TRBD1. The CDR3 runs to 15 residues. Germline CDR1 SGHDN, CDR2 FVKESK. The DNA of the CDR3 is TGTGCCGGCAGCTTAAGGAGGACAGGGGCCGGGGAGCTGTTTTTT. The encoded protein is CAGSLRRTGAGELFF. Together with reference TRBV14 and TRBJ2-2, the CDR3 gives the full variable domain: EAGVTQFPSHSVIEKGQTVTLRCDPISGHDNLYWYRRVMGKEIKFLLHFVKESKQDESGMPNNRFLAERTGGTYSTLKVQPAELEDSGVYFCAGSLRRTGAGELFFGEGSRLTVL.

This clonotype turned up a few times. J is TRBJ1-4 and V is TRBV7-2; 7 positions agree with TRBD1. The ends lost 4 bases at V and 10 bases at J; junction bases unmatched: 6. The CDR3 is 13 amino acids. The germline gives CDR1 SGHTA, CDR2 FQGNSA. This CDR3 reads CASSSKRGRKLFF. CDR3 DNA sequence: TGTGCCAGCAGCTCCAAGAGGGGGCGAAAACTGTTTTTT.

As concerns this clonotype: This may arise from a read error, as a much more abundant clone is one base away. CDR3 nucleotides: TGTGCCAGCAGCTTAGTTCAGCCACCGTACGAGCAGTACTTC. It codes for CASSLVQPPYEQYF. The chain is built from TRBV7-9 and TRBJ2-7; D unclear. Germline loops: CDR1 SEHNR, CDR2 FQNEAQ (reference sequence). The CDR3 totals 14 residues. Trimming stripped 1 base from V and 4 bases from J, with 11 bases between.

This clonotype has a handful of counts. The gene calls are TRBV5-1 and TRBJ1-2, with TRBD1 as a possible D gene (5 bases). V lost 7 bases to trimming and J lost 2 bases, with 15 bases between them. The CDR3 consists of 14 residues. The germline V gene encodes CDR1 SGHRS and CDR2 YFSETQ. CDR3 bases: TGCGCCAGCCACCCCCAGGGCCTGAACTATGGCTACACCTTC. It translates to CASHPQGLNYGYTF. Together with reference TRBV5-1 and TRBJ1-2, the CDR3 gives the full variable domain: KAGVTQTPRYLIKTRGQQVTLSCSPISGHRSVSWYQQTPGQGLQFLFEYFSETQRNKGNFPGRFSGRQFSNSRSEMNVSTLELGDSALYLCASHPQGLNYGYTFGSGTRLTVV.

This clonotype came up a few times. The CDR3 sequence is CASSLRGARGGELFF. The CDR3 coding sequence is TGTGCCAGCAGCCTTAGAGGGGCGCGGGGCGGGGAGCTGTTTTTT. This rearrangement joins TRBV3-1 to TRBJ2-2; a possible D gene is TRBD2 (6 bases). The CDR3 covers 15 residues. Trimming took 4 bases from V and 7 from J, leaving 16 bases between them. Germline loops: CDR1 LGHDT, CDR2 YNNKEL (reference sequence). The full variable domain, in which reference TRBV3-1 and TRBJ2-2 provide the parts outside the CDR3, is DTAVSQTPKYLVTQMGNDKSIKCEQNLGHDTMYWYKQDSKKFLKIMFSYNNKELIINETVPNRFSPKSPDKAHLNLHINSLELGDSAVYFCASSLRGARGGELFFGEGSRLTVL.

In this sample, this clonotype turned up many times. The V and J genes are TRBV5-1 and TRBJ1-1; tentatively, D is TRBD1 (5 bases). The V and J ends lost 3 bases and 3 bases respectively, with 15 bases between them. The CDR3 extends over 15 amino acids. The germline V gene has CDR1 SGHRS and CDR2 YFSETQ. The chain's CDR3 is CASSWGGLEDTEAFF. As DNA, the CDR3 is TGCGCCAGCAGCTGGGGGGGGTTAGAGGACACTGAAGCTTTCTTT.

The V gene is TRBV6-6, the J gene TRBJ1-1; the D is unclear. The CDR3 totals 13 residues. Trimming shortened V by 10 bases and J by 3 bases, and 15 bases separated the two germline ends. CDR1 is MNHNY and CDR2 is SVGAGI in the germline V gene (reference sequence). CDR3: CATQMRRDTEAFF. CDR3 DNA sequence: TGTGCCACCCAGATGAGGAGGGACACTGAAGCTTTCTTT.

As concerns this clonotype: A single base separates this from a much larger clone, so it may be a read error. CDR3 sequence: CASSLAGQYEKLFF. The CDR3 nucleotides read TGTGCCAGCAGTTTAGCGGGACAGTATGAAAAACTGTTTTTT. The V call is TRBV12-3 or TRBV12-4, the J call TRBJ1-4; 7 positions match TRBD1. This CDR3 spans 14 amino acids. V dropped 0 bases and J dropped 6; count of bases not matched to a gene: 1.

In this sample, this clonotype turned up many times. This sequence joins TRBV28 and TRBJ1-1, with 9 bases lining up with TRBD1. V trimming: 6 bases; J trimming: 1 base; junction bases outside the gene matches: 6. The CDR3 has 15 residues. Germline V CDR1 and CDR2: MDHEN, SYDVKM. The CDR3 spells CASRSPGQGNTEAFF. DNA for the CDR3: TGTGCCAGCAGATCCCCGGGACAGGGGAACACTGAAGCTTTCTTT.

Points on this clonotype: It may be a read error: a sequence one base away is much more abundant. V is TRBV5-1 and J is TRBJ2-5; D is unresolved. The germline V gene encodes CDR1 SGHRS and CDR2 YFSETQ. The CDR3 is made up of 14 amino acids. CDR3 sequence: CASSFGQDPQTRYF. The CDR3 bases are TGCGCCAGCAGCTTTGGTCAGGACCCACAGACCCGGTACTTC. Full variable domain (remainder filled in from reference TRBV5-1 and TRBJ2-5): KAGVTQTPRYLIKTRGQQVTLSCSPISGHRSVSWYQQTPGQGLQFLFEYFSETQRNKGNFPGRFSGRQFSNSRSEMNVSTLELGDSALYLCASSFGQDPQTRYFGPGTRLLVL.

The sample holds a few counts of this clonotype. The CDR3 loop is CASSLETGRRGQPQHF. CDR3 DNA sequence: TGTGCCAGCAGCTTAGAGACAGGCCGAAGGGGTCAGCCCCAGCATTTT. The rearrangement uses TRBV7-9 and TRBJ1-5, with a possible D match to TRBD1 (6 bases). With 1 base removed from V and 6 bases from J, the gap between germline ends came to 16 bases. The CDR3 contains 16 residues. Germline values: CDR1 SEHNR, CDR2 FQNEAQ (reference sequence).

In this sample, this clonotype turned up a few times. This chain uses TRBV4-2 with TRBJ2-3, with TRBD2 identical over 9 bases. Per germline, CDR1 LGHNA and CDR2 YNFKEQ. V lost 4 bases to trimming and J lost 1 base; unmatched junction nucleotides: 3. The CDR3 is 15 residues long. CDR3 in amino acids: CASSPWTSGTDTQYF. The CDR3 DNA is TGTGCCAGCAGCCCCTGGACTAGCGGCACAGATACGCAGTATTTT.

A note on this clonotype: This may arise from a read error, as a much more abundant clone is one base away. No conserved phenylalanine or tryptophan is present at the end of the CDR3, so a read error is the likely explanation. This chain uses TRBV11-2 with TRBJ2-2, with D hard to call. Germline-derived CDR1 and CDR2 are SGHAT and FQNNGV. This CDR3 contains 14 residues. Trimming removed 3 bases from V and 1 base from J, with 6 bases in between. CDR3 protein: CASSFWGNTGELFS. For the CDR3, the DNA is TGTGCCAGCAGCTTCTGGGGGAACACCGGGGAGCTGTTTTCT.

This clonotype was seen at least ten times. The gene calls are TRBV12-3 or TRBV12-4 and TRBJ1-1; D not certain. The CDR3 covers 14 residues. Deletions cut 9 bases from V and 4 bases from J, with 18 bases between. As DNA, the CDR3 is TGTGCCAGTACCCATAGACCTGTGGGCACTGAAGCTTTCTTT. It yields the protein CASTHRPVGTEAFF.

This clonotype showed up many times. This sequence joins TRBV2 and TRBJ2-7, with D possibly matching TRBD1 (7 bases). Germline V CDR1 and CDR2: SNHLY, FYNNEI. V was shortened by 4 bases and J by 4 bases, with 17 bases between the two germline ends. The CDR3 runs to 15 residues. The DNA for the CDR3 is TGTGCCAGCAGTGTAGGAGGGGGCGGGGAATACGAGCAGTACTTC. Its protein product is CASSVGGGGEYEQYF.